Described below is a single TCR beta chain sequence and its context. Original processing methods: Amplification with reference gene primers provided the estimates of nucleated cell counts. TCRdb's copy holds only in-frame clones and misses some; the assay was immunoSEQ multiplex PCR. That table gives V, J and clone size, and the DNA gave D and trimming. Counted here are 150,000 to 190,000 clones, around 84% occurring once; the ten biggest clones make up around 8.1%. These data come from a study of blood T cell repertoires in COVID-19. At the level of the study: The origin of the acute and convalescent COVID-19 samples was the United States, Italy and Spain. Sample material is recorded as cDNA or gDNA derived from T cells, B-cell-depleted T cells, or PBMCs.

Followed longitudinally, the Seattle patients had been enrolled during active infection. The clonotype originates from a woman aged 60-75 years with COVID-19, enrolled during active disease. Material: peripheral blood.

The CDR3 coding sequence is TGTGCCAGCAGCTTTCCAGGACTAGGGGAGCAAGAGACCCAGTACTTC. Protein: CASSFPGLGEQETQYF. The V and J genes are TRBV5-4 and TRBJ2-5; 7 bases align to TRBD2. The CDR3 extends over 16 amino acids. The V gene end was trimmed by 2 bases and the J gene end by 2 bases; junction bases not matched to a gene: 9. The germline gives CDR1 SGHNT, CDR2 YYREEE (reference sequence).